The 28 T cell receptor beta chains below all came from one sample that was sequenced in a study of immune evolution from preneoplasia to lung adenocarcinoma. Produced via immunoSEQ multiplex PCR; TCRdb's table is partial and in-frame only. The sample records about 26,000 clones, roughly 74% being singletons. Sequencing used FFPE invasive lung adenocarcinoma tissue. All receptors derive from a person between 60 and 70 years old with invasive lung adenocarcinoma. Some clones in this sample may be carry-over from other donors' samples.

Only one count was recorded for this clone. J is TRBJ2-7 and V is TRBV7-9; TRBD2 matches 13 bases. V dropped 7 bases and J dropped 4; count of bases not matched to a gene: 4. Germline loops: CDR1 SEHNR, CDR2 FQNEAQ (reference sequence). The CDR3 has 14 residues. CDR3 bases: TGTGCCAGCACCCGGACTAGCGGGAGTTACGAGCAGTACTTC. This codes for CASTRTSGSYEQYF.

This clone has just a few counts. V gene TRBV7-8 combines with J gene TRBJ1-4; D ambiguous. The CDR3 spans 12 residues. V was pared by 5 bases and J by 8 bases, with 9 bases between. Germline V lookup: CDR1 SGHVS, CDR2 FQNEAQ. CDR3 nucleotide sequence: TGTGCCAGCAGCCGGTCTTTGGAAAAACTGTTTTTT. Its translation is CASSRSLEKLFF.

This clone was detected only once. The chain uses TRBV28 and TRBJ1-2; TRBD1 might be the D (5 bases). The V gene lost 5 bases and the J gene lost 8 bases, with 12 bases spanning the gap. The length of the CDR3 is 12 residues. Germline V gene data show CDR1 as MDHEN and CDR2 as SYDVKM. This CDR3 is CASSPPEGGYTF. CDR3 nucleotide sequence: TGTGCCAGCAGTCCGCCCGAGGGGGGCTACACCTTC.

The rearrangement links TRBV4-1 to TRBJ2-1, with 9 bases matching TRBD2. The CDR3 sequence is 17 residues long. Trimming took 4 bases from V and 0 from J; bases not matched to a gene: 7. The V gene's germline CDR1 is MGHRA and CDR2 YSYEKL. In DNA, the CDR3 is TGCGCCAGCAGCCGAGCCCTTAGCGGGAGCTCCTACAATGAGCAGTTCTTC. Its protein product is CASSRALSGSSYNEQFF.

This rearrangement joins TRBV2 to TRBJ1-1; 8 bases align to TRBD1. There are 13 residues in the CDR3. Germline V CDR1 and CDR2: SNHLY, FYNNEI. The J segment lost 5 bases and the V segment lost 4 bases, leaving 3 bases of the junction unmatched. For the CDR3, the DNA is TGTGCCAGCAGTGGACAGGGGCGGACTGAAGCTTTCTTT. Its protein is CASSGQGRTEAFF.

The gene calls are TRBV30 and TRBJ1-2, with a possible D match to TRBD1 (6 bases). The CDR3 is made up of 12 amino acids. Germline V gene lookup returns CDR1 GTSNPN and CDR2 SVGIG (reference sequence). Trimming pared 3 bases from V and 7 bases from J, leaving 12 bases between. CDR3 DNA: TGTGCCTGGAGACCGGTGACAGGTGGCTACACCTTC. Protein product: CAWRPVTGGYTF.

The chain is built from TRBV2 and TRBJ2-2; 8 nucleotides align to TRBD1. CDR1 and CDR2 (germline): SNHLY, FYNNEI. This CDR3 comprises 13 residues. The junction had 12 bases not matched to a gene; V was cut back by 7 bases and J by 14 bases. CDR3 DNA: TGTGCCAGCACGATAGAGGGGCAGGGGGCCCTGTTTTTT. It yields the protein CASTIEGQGALFF. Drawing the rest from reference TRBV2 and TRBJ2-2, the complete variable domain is EPEVTQTPSHQVTQMGQEVILRCVPISNHLYFYWYRQILGQKVEFLVSFYNNEISEKSEIFDDQFSVERPDGSNFTLKIRSTKLEDSAMYFCASTIEGQGALFFGEGSRLTVL.

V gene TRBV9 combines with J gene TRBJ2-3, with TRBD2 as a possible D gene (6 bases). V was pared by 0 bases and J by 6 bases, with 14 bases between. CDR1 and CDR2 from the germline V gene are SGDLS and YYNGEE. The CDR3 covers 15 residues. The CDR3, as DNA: TGTGCCAGCAGCGTAGCCGGGGGACGGTACGATACGCAGTATTTT. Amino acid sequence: CASSVAGGRYDTQYF.

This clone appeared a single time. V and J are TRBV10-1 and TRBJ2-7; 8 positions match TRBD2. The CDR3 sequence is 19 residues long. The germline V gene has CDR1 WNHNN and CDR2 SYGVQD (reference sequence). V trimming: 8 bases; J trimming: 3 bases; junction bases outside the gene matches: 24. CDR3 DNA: TGCGCCAGCGGGACTAGAGGGGCCTCGTGTTGTGTGATACTCTACGAGCAGTACTTC. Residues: CASGTRGASCCVILYEQYF.

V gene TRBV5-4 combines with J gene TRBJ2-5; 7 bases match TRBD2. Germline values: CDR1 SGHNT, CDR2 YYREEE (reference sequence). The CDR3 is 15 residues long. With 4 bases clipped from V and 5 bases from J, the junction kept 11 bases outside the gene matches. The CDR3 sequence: CASSPRPGEGETQYF. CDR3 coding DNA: TGTGCCAGCAGCCCCCGACCGGGGGAGGGGGAGACCCAGTACTTC.

The CDR3 spells CASSSNSRGETQYF. The DNA for the CDR3 is TGTGCCAGCAGCTCGAACAGCCGGGGGGAGACCCAGTACTTC. The rearrangement joins TRBV7-7 to TRBJ2-5; perhaps TRBD2 as D (6 bases). The germline gives CDR1 SSHAT, CDR2 FNYEAQ (reference sequence). With 4 bases removed from V and 5 bases from J, the gap between germline ends came to 14 bases. The CDR3 extends over 14 amino acids.

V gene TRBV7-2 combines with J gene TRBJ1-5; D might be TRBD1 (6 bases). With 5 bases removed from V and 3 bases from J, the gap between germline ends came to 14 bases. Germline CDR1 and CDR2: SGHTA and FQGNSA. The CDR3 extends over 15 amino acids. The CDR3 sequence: CASSAGGRDNQPQHF. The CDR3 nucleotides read TGTGCCAGCAGCGCGGGGGGCAGGGACAATCAGCCCCAGCATTTT.

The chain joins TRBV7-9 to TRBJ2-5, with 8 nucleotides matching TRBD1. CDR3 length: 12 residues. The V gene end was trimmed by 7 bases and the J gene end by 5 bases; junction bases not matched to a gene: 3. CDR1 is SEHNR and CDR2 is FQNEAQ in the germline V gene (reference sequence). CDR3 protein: CASKSGGETQYF. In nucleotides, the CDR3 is TGTGCCAGCAAATCAGGGGGCGAGACCCAGTACTTC.

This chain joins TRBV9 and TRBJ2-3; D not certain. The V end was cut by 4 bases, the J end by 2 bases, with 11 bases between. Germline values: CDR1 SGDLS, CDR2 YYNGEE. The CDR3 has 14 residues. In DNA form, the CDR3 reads TGTGCCAGCAGCCTCGGGCAGACCACAGATACGCAGTATTTT. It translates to CASSLGQTTDTQYF.

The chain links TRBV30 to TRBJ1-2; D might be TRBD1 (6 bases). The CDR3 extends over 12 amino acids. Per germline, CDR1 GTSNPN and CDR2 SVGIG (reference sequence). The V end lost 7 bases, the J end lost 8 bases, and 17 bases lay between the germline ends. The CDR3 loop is CASRGGGPGYTF. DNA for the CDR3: TGTGCCTCACGCGGAGGGGGTCCAGGCTACACCTTC.

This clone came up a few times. The chain's CDR3 is CASSRGTLTYEQYF. CDR3 nucleotides: TGTGCCAGCAGTCGCGGGACACTCACCTACGAGCAGTACTTC. V is TRBV6-1 and J is TRBJ2-7; D tentatively reads TRBD1 or TRBD2 (6 bases each). The CDR3 spans 14 residues. Germline values: CDR1 MNHNS, CDR2 SASEGT. V dropped 5 bases and J dropped 2 bases, with 13 bases sitting between them.

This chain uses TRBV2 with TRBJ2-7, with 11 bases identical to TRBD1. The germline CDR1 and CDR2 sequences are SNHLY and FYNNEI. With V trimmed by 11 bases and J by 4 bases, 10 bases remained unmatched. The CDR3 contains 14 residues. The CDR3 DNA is TGTGCCTCCCTATCCGGGACAGGGGGGTACGAGCAGTACTTC. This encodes CASLSGTGGYEQYF.

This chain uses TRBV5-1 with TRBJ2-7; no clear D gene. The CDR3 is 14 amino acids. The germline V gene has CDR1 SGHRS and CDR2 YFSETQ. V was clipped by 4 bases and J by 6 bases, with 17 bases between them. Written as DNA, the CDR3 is TGCGCCAGCAGCCCCCCACAGACGGCAACCGAGCAGTACTTC. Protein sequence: CASSPPQTATEQYF.

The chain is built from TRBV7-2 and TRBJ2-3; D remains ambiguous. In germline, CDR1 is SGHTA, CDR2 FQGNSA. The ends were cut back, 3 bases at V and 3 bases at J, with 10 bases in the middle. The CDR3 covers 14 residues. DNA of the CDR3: TGTGCCAGCAGCTTTTATCGGTGGACAGATACGCAGTATTTT. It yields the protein CASSFYRWTDTQYF.

CDR3 nucleotides: TGCGCCAGCAGCGCACAATGGACAGGGGGAGGCACAGATACGCAGTATTTT. This translates into CASSAQWTGGGTDTQYF. V gene TRBV4-1 combines with J gene TRBJ2-3, with 10 bases matching TRBD1. Per the germline V gene, CDR1 is MGHRA and CDR2 is YSYEKL. The CDR3 totals 17 residues. Losses at the gene ends were 5 bases for V and 1 base for J; bases not matched to a gene: 9.

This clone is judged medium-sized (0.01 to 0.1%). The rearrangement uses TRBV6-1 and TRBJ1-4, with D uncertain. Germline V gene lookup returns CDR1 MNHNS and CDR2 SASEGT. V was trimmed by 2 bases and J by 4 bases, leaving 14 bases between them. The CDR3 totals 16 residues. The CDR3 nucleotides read TGTGCCAGCAGTGAACCCGGGGATGGGAATAATGAAAAACTGTTTTTT. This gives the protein CASSEPGDGNNEKLFF.

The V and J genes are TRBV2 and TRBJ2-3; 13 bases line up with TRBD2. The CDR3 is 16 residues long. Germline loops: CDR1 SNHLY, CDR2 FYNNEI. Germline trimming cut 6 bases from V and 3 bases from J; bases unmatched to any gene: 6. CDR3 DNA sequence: TGTGCCAGCAGCCCTGGACTAGCGGGAGTGACAGATACGCAGTATTTT. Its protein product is CASSPGLAGVTDTQYF.

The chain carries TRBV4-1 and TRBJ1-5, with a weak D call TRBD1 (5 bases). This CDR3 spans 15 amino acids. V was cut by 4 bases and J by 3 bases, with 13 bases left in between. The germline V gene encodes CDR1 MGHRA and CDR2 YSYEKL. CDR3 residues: CASSPEGLTNQPQHF. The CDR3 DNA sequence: TGCGCCAGCAGCCCGGAGGGACTGACCAATCAGCCCCAGCATTTT.

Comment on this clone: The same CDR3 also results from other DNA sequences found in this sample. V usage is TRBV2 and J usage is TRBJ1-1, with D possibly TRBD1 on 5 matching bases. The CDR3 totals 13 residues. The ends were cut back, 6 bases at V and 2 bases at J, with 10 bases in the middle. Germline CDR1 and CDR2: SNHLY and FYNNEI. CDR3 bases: TGTGCCAGCAGCCAAGACAGCAACACTGAAGCTTTCTTT. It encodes CASSQDSNTEAFF.

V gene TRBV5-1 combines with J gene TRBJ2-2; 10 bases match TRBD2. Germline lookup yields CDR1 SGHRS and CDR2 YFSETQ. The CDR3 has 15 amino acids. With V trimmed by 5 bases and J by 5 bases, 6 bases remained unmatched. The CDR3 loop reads CASSPSGSWTGELFF. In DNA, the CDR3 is TGCGCCAGCAGTCCTAGCGGGAGCTGGACCGGGGAGCTGTTTTTT.

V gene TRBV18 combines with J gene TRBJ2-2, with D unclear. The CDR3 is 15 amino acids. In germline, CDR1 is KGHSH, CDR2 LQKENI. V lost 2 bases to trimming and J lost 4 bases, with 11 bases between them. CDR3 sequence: CASSPSIGGTGELFF. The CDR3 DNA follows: TGTGCCAGCTCACCAAGTATAGGTGGCACCGGGGAGCTGTTTTTT. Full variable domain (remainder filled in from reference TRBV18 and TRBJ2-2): NAGVMQNPRHLVRRRGQEARLRCSPMKGHSHVYWYRQLPEEGLKFMVYLQKENIIDESGMPKERFSAEFPKEGPSILRIQQVVRGDSAAYFCASSPSIGGTGELFFGEGSRLTVL.

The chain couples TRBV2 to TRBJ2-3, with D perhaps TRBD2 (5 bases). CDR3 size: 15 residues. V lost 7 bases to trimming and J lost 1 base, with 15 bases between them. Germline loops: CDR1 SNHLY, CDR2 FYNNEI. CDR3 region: CASKRVRWGTDTQYF. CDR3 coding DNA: TGTGCCAGCAAGAGGGTTCGATGGGGCACAGATACGCAGTATTTT.

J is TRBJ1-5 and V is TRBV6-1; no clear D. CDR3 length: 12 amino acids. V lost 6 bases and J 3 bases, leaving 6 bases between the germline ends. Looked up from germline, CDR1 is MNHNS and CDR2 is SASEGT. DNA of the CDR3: TGTGCCAGCAGGGAGCCCAATCAGCCCCAGCATTTT. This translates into CASREPNQPQHF.